This TCR beta chain was captured by sequencing in a study of T cells expressing NK-cell markers. TCRdb re-called the 5' RACE reads; one entry per CDR3 protein, DNA not given. The sample shows about 440,000 distinct CDR3 sequences, and 7.3% sits with its ten largest clones. Germline CDR1 reads SEHNR; CDR2 reads FQNEAQ (reference sequence). This CDR3 has 17 amino acids. The sample consisted of blood T cells: a sorted CD56 or NKG2C T cell subset, CD4+ or CD8+ T cells, or bulk PBMC T cells (not recorded which). This sequence originates from a woman aged 18 to 75 in good health. The genes are TRBV7-9 and TRBJ2-1; TCRdb calls TRBD2, which cannot be checked without DNA. The CDR3 reads CASSPRGGLAGNNEQFF.